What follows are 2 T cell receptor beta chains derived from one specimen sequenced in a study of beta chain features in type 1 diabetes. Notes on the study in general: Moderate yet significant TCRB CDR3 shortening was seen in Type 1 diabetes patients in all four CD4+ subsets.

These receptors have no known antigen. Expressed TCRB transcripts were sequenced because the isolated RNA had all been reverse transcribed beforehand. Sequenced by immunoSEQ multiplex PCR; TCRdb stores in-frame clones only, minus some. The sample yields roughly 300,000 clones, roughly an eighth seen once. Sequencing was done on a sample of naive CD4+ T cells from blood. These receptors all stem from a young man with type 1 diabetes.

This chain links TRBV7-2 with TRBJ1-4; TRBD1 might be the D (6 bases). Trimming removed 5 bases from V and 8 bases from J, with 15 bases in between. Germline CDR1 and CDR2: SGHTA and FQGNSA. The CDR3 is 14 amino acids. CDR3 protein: CASSQGQRGEKLFF. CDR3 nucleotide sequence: TGTGCCAGCAGCCAAGGACAGAGGGGAGAAAAACTGTTTTTT.

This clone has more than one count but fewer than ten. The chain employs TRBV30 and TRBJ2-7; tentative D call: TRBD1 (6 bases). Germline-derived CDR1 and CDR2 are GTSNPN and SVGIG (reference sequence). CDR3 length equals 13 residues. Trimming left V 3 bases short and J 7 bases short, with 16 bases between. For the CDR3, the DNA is TGTGCCTGGAGCAGGCAGACAAGGGGGGAGCAGTACTTC. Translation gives CAWSRQTRGEQYF.